This T cell receptor (beta chain) is from a study of shared clonotypes between healthy human individuals. The CDR3 totals 12 residues. The germline V gene encodes CDR1 SQVTM and CDR2 ANQGSEA. V was trimmed by 4 bases and J by 7 bases, leaving 13 bases between them. The split of CD4+ cells yielded CD45RA+ naive and CD45RA-negative memory subsets. Generated by immunoSEQ multiplex PCR, the TCRdb table keeps only in-frame clones and is missing some. The sample shows hundreds of thousands of clones, roughly 73% of them seen only once. The sequence derives from a woman in her twenties or thirties in good health. The sequenced sample was memory CD4+ T cells sorted from blood. The subset here: CD45RA-negative fraction. The V and J genes are TRBV29-1 and TRBJ1-2; D perhaps matches TRBD1 (5 bases). This CDR3 is CSVVVGAGGYTF. As DNA, the CDR3 is TGCAGCGTTGTGGTTGGGGCCGGTGGCTACACCTTC.